These T cell receptor beta chains were read from a single sample in a study of cytomegalovirus exposure and HLA in healthy donors. The data were produced by immunoSEQ multiplex PCR, yet TCRdb's version contains in-frame clones alone and is incomplete. This repertoire shows about 140,000 clones, 76% found once; its top ten account for less than 2%. Sequenced sample: PBMCs. Source of these receptors: a middle-aged man in good health and CMV-seronegative. Each CDR3 is given with its conserved first and last residue. A D gene is named only where the DNA matches it firmly. Expanded clones get a size class; other rows say once, few or many, or leave the size out.

D: TRBD1; size: once; J: TRBJ1-1; V: TRBV29-1; DNA: TGCAGCGTTGTGACAGGGACGGAAGCTTTCTTT; CDR3: CSVVTGTEAFF
D: TRBD2; size: few; J: TRBJ2-3; V: TRBV4-1; DNA: TGCGCCAGCAGCTTGGGACTAGCGGGAGGGGCGGATACGCAGTATTTT; CDR3: CASSLGLAGGADTQYF
D: NA; size: NA; J: TRBJ2-3; V: TRBV4-1; DNA: TGCGCCAGCAGCCAAGACCAGTACACAGATACGCAGTATTTT; CDR3: CASSQDQYTDTQYF
D: TRBD1; size: once; J: TRBJ2-3; V: TRBV7-6; DNA: TGTGCCAGCAGCTGGACAGGGGCAAGCACAGATACGCAGTATTTT; CDR3: CASSWTGASTDTQYF
D: TRBD1; size: NA; J: TRBJ1-5; V: TRBV19; DNA: TGTGCCAGTGATATAGGACAGGGAACGTTTCCCCAGCATTTT; CDR3: CASDIGQGTFPQHF
D: TRBD1; size: once; J: TRBJ2-3; V: TRBV2; DNA: TGTGCCAGCAGACCGGGACAGGGAACAGATACGCAGTATTTT; CDR3: CASRPGQGTDTQYF
D: NA; size: NA; J: TRBJ1-1; V: TRBV7-9; DNA: TGTGCCAGCAGCTTATCGGTTCTAGCAGGGAGGAGCACTGAAGCTTTCTTT; CDR3: CASSLSVLAGRSTEAFF
D: NA; size: few; J: TRBJ2-7; V: TRBV6-1; DNA: TGTGCCAGCAGTGCTGGGGGCAGGGGACCCTCCTACGAGCAGTACTTC; CDR3: CASSAGGRGPSYEQYF
D: NA; size: NA; J: TRBJ1-3; V: TRBV10-3; DNA: TGTGCCTCCCAGGGAGGGACTGGAAACACCATATATTTT; CDR3: CASQGGTGNTIYF
D: TRBD2; size: NA; J: TRBJ2-5; V: TRBV5-4; DNA: TGTGCCAGCAGCTTGGAGTTTAGCGGGGGTGAGACCCAGTACTTC; CDR3: CASSLEFSGGETQYF
D: TRBD2; size: NA; J: TRBJ2-3; V: TRBV5-5; DNA: TGTGCCAGCAGCTTGGTTCCGGGAGGGGCAGATACGCAGTATTTT; CDR3: CASSLVPGGADTQYF
D: NA; size: NA; J: TRBJ1-3; V: TRBV19; DNA: TGTGCCAGTAGTAATCAACAGGCCTCTGGAAACACCATATATTTT; CDR3: CASSNQQASGNTIYF
D: NA; size: NA; J: TRBJ2-7; V: TRBV4-1; DNA: TGCGCCAGCAGCCAAGTGGGGGCCGGCGGGAGATCCCTCTACGAGCAGTACTTC; CDR3: CASSQVGAGGRSLYEQYF
D: TRBD1; size: NA; J: TRBJ1-1; V: TRBV18; DNA: TGTGCCAGCTCACCATTAGGTAGACAGGGGATGAACACTGAAGCTTTCTTT; CDR3: CASSPLGRQGMNTEAFF
D: TRBD2; size: NA; J: TRBJ2-1; V: TRBV5-4; DNA: TGTGCCAGCAGCACGACTAGCGGCAATGAGCAGTTCTTC; CDR3: CASSTTSGNEQFF
D: TRBD2; size: NA; J: TRBJ2-1; V: TRBV6-1; DNA: TGTGCCAGCAGTGAAGCGGGACTAGCGGGGTTGTCGAGCTCCTACAATGAGCAGTTCTTC; CDR3: CASSEAGLAGLSSSYNEQFF
D: NA; size: NA; J: TRBJ2-3; V: TRBV2; DNA: TGTGCCAGCAGCGCCTACCCCCCCGCAGGGGTAAAGACAGATACGCAGTATTTT; CDR3: CASSAYPPAGVKTDTQYF
D: TRBD2; size: NA; J: TRBJ2-3; V: TRBV4-3; DNA: TGCGCCAGCAGCCAAGTTTCCGCGGGGGGTACGCAGTATTTT; CDR3: CASSQVSAGGTQYF
D: TRBD1; size: NA; J: TRBJ1-4; V: TRBV5-5; DNA: TGTGCCAGCAGCCCTGGACAGGGGGTTGCTAATGAAAAACTGTTTTTT; CDR3: CASSPGQGVANEKLFF
D: NA; size: few; J: TRBJ1-1; V: TRBV5-4; DNA: TGTGCCAGCAGTCTGGGGGGGGGCTCGTATATGAACACTGAAGCTTTCTTT; CDR3: CASSLGGGSYMNTEAFF
D: NA; size: NA; J: TRBJ2-5; V: TRBV7-9; DNA: TGTGCCAGCAGCTTAGGTGCGGGGTTCCAAGAGACCCAGTACTTC; CDR3: CASSLGAGFQETQYF
D: NA; size: NA; J: TRBJ1-1; V: TRBV10-2; DNA: TGCGCCAGCAGTGAGAGGTGGGGGGGCGATAGCACTGAAGCTTTCTTT; CDR3: CASSERWGGDSTEAFF
D: TRBD1; size: NA; J: TRBJ1-1; V: TRBV6-5; DNA: TGTGCCAGCAGTCGCCAACAGGGGATGAACACTGAAGCTTTCTTT; CDR3: CASSRQQGMNTEAFF